Detailed here is one T cell receptor (beta chain). V was clipped by 6 bases and J by 4 bases; unmatched bases: 10. The CDR3 is 15 amino acids. Germline V CDR1 and CDR2: SQVTM, ANQGSEA. Authors' analysis steps: Estimation of nucleated cell counts was performed using reference gene primer amplification. Clones were read by immunoSEQ multiplex PCR, and TCRdb kept only the in-frame ones, dropping some. The DNA was the basis for D and trimming; V, J and clone size are from that table. The table includes 230,000 or so clones, roughly 85% detected once. The sample is drawn from a study of blood T cell repertoires in COVID-19. Study-level background: PBMCs, B-cell-depleted T cells, or T cells provided the cDNA or gDNA that made up the material.

Participants were aged about 18 to 100 years, lived in roughly 23 US areas, and enrolled virtually. This clonotype originated in a woman between 40 and 55 years old with acute COVID-19. J is TRBJ1-1 and V is TRBV29-1, with 11 bases lining up with TRBD1. Sequenced material: PBMCs or T cells enriched from blood (not recorded which). The CDR3 sequence is CSVRTGQGAITEAFF. The CDR3 DNA reads as TGCAGCGTCAGAACCGGACAGGGGGCTATCACTGAAGCTTTCTTT. The variable domain in full, completed from reference TRBV29-1 and TRBJ1-1, reads SAVISQKPSRDICQRGTSLTIQCQVDSQVTMMFWYRQQPGQSLTLIATANQGSEATYESGFVIDKFPISRPNLTFSTLTVSNMSPEDSSIYLCSVRTGQGAITEAFFGQGTRLTVV.